This entry is about one T cell receptor (beta chain). The protocol was immunoSEQ multiplex PCR, while the TCRdb copy is restricted to in-frame clones and leaves out a portion. The table includes 80,000 to 95,000 clones, about 93% detected once. The data were obtained in a study of technical replicates of blood from a few donors. The CDR3 runs 13 residues. From germline, CDR1 is GTSNPN and CDR2 SVGIG (reference sequence). V was pared by 3 bases and J by 1 base, with 9 bases between. This TCR came from a human donor in good health. The rearrangement joins TRBV30 to TRBJ1-1; tentative D call: TRBD1 (5 bases). Sequences were obtained from T cells isolated from PBMCs. Here the CDR3 DNA reads TGTGCCTGGAGCCTTAGGGGGAACACTGAAGCTTTCTTT. This sequence encodes CAWSLRGNTEAFF.